This T cell receptor beta chain comes out of a study of blood T cell repertoires in COVID-19. For the study at large: The analysed material was cDNA or gDNA that came from T cells, B-cell-depleted T cells, or PBMCs.

In the authors' workflow: Estimation of nucleated cell counts was performed using reference gene primer amplification. TCRdb's copy holds only in-frame clones and misses some; the assay was immunoSEQ multiplex PCR. That table is the source of V, J and clone size, and D and trimming were worked out from the DNA. The data show roughly 250,000 clones, around 87% seen once. Residents of about 25 US areas, aged roughly 18 to 89 years, made up the participants. In assigning cohorts, the study relied on participant-reported clinical history. V dropped 1 base and J dropped 3 bases, with 13 bases sitting between them. CDR1 is KGHSH and CDR2 is LQKENI in the germline V gene. CDR3 length equals 16 residues.

The TCR originated in a middle-aged woman with acute COVID-19. The sequencing input was PBMCs or T cells enriched from blood (not recorded which). This chain uses TRBV18 with TRBJ2-4, with D maybe TRBD2 (5 bases). The CDR3 DNA reads TGTGCCAGCTCACCACTCTCTTCGGGGAACAAAAACATTCAGTACTTC. It encodes CASSPLSSGNKNIQYF.